Shown below are 3 T cell receptor beta chains from a single sample sequenced in a study of cytomegalovirus exposure and HLA in healthy donors. PCR amplification relied on 60 Vbeta primers (plus 13 Jbeta primers). Data came from immunoSEQ multiplex PCR; TCRdb stores just in-frame clones and leaves some out. The sample lists over 250,000 clones, 86% occurring once. The sequenced sample was PBMCs. The receptors were sampled from a middle-aged man in good health and CMV-seropositive.

The rearrangement uses TRBV28 and TRBJ1-5; a possible D gene is TRBD1 (6 bases). Trimming shortened V by 6 bases and J by 7 bases, and 19 bases separated the two germline ends. Germline loops: CDR1 MDHEN, CDR2 SYDVKM. The CDR3 length is 15 residues. CDR3 loop: CASSRGPPRGQPQHF. The CDR3 DNA reads TGTGCCAGCAGCCGCGGACCACCCAGGGGACAGCCCCAGCATTTT.

The chain is built from TRBV9 and TRBJ2-3, with D possibly being TRBD2 (5 bases). The ends were cut back, 0 bases at V and 2 bases at J, with 13 bases in the middle. Per germline, CDR1 SGDLS and CDR2 YYNGEE. The CDR3 sequence is 16 residues long. The CDR3 coding sequence is TGTGCCAGCAGCGTAGGCCAGCGACTACACACAGATACGCAGTATTTT. It translates to CASSVGQRLHTDTQYF.

The chain recombines TRBV29-1 with TRBJ2-7, with TRBD1 identical over 9 bases. The V and J ends lost 0 bases and 6 bases, in that order; junction bases with no gene match: 12. From germline, CDR1 is SQVTM and CDR2 ANQGSEA. This CDR3 comprises 16 residues. The CDR3 is CSVEDSGQGKGGEQYF. The CDR3 DNA sequence: TGCAGCGTTGAAGATTCGGGACAGGGTAAGGGGGGCGAGCAGTACTTC.